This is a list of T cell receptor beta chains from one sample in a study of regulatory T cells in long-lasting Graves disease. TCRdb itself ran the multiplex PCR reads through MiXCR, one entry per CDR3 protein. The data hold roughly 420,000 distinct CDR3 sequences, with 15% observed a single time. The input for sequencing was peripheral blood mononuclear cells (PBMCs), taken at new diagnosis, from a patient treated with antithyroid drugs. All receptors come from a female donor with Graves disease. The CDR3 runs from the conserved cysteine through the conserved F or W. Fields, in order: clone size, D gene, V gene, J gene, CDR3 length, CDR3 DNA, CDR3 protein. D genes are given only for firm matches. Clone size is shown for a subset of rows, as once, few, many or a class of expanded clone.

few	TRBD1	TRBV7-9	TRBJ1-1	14	TGTGCCAGCGGGGGAACAGGGGGAGGCACTGAAGCTTTCTTT	CASGGTGGGTEAFF
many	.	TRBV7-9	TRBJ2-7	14	TGTGCCAGCAGCCCCCGGACAGACACCTACGAGCAGTACTTC	CASSPRTDTYEQYF
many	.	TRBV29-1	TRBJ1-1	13	TGCAGCGTTGAAACTGGGAGGGGTACTGAAGCTTTCTTT	CSVETGRGTEAFF
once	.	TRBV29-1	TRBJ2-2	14	TGCAGCGTCGGGTCGGACAGAAAAAACGGGGAGCTGTTTTTT	CSVGSDRKNGELFF
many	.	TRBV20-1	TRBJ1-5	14	TGCAGTGCTAGATCTACCAGGGACAATCAGCCCCAGCATTTT	CSARSTRDNQPQHF
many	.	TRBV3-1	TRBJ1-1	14	TGTGCCAGCAGCCAAGCAGGCAGGGCAGCTGAAGCTTTCTTT	CASSQAGRAAEAFF
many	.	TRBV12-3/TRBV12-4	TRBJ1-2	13	TGTGCCAGCAGTTTAGGGCAGGTTTATGGCTACACCTTC	CASSLGQVYGYTF
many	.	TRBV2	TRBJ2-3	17	TGTGCCAGCAGTGAAAGTTGGGACACCCCCTACACAGATACGCAGTATTTT	CASSESWDTPYTDTQYF
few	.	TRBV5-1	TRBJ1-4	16	TGCGCCAGCAGCTTGGACGGGATAAGCAGTTCTGAAAAACTGTTTTTT	CASSLDGISSSEKLFF
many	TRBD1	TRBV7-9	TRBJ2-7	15	TGTGCCAGCAGCCCCGGGACAGGGGCCACCTACGAGCAGTACTTC	CASSPGTGATYEQYF
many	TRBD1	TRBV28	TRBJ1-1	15	TGTGCCAGCAGTACCACAGGGGGCCGCTACGCTGAAGCTTTCTTT	CASSTTGGRYAEAFF
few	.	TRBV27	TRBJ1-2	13	TGTGCCAGCAGTTCTGGGACCGTCAATGGCTACACCTTC	CASSSGTVNGYTF
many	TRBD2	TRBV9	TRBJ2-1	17	TGTGCCAGCAGCGTAGAACTAGCGGGAGAGTCGAGTAATGAGCAGTTCTTC	CASSVELAGESSNEQFF
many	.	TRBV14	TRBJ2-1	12	TGTGCCAGCAGCCAAGCCCCGGTTGAGCAGTTCTTC	CASSQAPVEQFF
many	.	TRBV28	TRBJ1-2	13	TGTGCCAGCAGTTTATCGACCCTCTATGGCTACACCTTC	CASSLSTLYGYTF
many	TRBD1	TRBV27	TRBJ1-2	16	TGTGCCAGCAGCACAACCACCCTCACAGGGGGAGATGGCTACACCTTC	CASSTTTLTGGDGYTF
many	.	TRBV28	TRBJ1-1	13	TGTGCCAGCAGTCGGACTAGACGGATTGAAGCTTTCTTT	CASSRTRRIEAFF
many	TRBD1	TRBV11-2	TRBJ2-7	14	TGTGCCAGCAGCTTAGGCAACAGGGGCTACGAGCAGTACTTC	CASSLGNRGYEQYF
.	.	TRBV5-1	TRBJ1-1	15	TGCGCCAGCAGCTGGGGGGGACAACGGAACACTGAAGCTTTCTTT	CASSWGGQRNTEAFF
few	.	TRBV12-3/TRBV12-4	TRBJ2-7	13	TGTGCCAGCAGTCCCGCTGTATATCACGAGCAGTACTTC	CASSPAVYHEQYF
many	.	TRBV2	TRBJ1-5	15	TGTGCCAGCAGTGACGGTACACAGCACAATCAGCCCCAGCATTTT	CASSDGTQHNQPQHF
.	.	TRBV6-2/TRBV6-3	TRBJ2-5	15	TGTGCCAGCAGTTACTCAAGGGGCCCGCCTGAGACCCAGTACTTC	CASSYSRGPPETQYF
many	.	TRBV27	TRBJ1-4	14	TGTGCCAGCAGTTTGGGGTCTAAGAATGAAAAACTGTTTTTT	CASSLGSKNEKLFF
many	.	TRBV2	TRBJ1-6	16	TGTGCCAGCAGTAAACAGACTCGCTCCTATAATTCACCCCTCCACTTT	CASSKQTRSYNSPLHF
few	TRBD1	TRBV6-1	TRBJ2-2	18	TGTGCCAGCAGGGTACCTACCGGACAGGGTCGGAGCACCGGGGAGCTGTTTTTT	CASRVPTGQGRSTGELFF
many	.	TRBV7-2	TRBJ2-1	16	TGTGCCAGCAGCTTAGACTACGGGCTGGGGTCCAATGAGCAGTTCTTC	CASSLDYGLGSNEQFF
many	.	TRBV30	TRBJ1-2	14	TGTGCCTGGAGTTTCTTAGGGAGGAACTATGGCTACACCTTC	CAWSFLGRNYGYTF
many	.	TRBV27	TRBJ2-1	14	TGTGCCAGCAGTTCTAACGATCCGGGGGATGAGCAGTTCTTC	CASSSNDPGDEQFF
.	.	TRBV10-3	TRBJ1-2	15	TGTGCCATCAGTGAGTCGTCCCCACAGGTAGGCGGCTACACCTTC	CAISESSPQVGGYTF
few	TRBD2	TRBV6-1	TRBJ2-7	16	TGTGCCAGCAGTGAATTCCGGGACTATTGGGAATACGAGCAGTACTTC	CASSEFRDYWEYEQYF
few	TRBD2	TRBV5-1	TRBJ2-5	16	TGCGCCAGCAGCTTGCCTAGCGGGAAGGTTCAAGAGACCCAGTACTTC	CASSLPSGKVQETQYF
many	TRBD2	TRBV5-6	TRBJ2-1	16	TGTGCCAGCAGCCCAGGACTAGCGGGAGTTCCAAATGAGCAGTTCTTC	CASSPGLAGVPNEQFF
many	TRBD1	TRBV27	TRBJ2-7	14	TGTGCCAGCAGTTTGAGACAGGGTCCCTACGAGCAGTACTTC	CASSLRQGPYEQYF
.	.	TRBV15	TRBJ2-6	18	TGTGCCACCAGCAGAGAATGGCAGCGAAGCTCTGGGGCCAACGTCCTGACTTTC	CATSREWQRSSGANVLTF
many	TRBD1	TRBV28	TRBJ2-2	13	TGTGCCACACAGGGGTGGGACACCGGGGAGCTGTTTTTT	CATQGWDTGELFF
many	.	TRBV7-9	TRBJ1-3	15	TGTGCCAGCAGCTTTGGGGGACACAGTGGAAACACCATATATTTT	CASSFGGHSGNTIYF